Presented here are 8 T cell receptor beta chains from one specimen sequenced in a study of blood T cell repertoires in COVID-19. The data were produced by immunoSEQ multiplex PCR, yet TCRdb's version contains in-frame clones alone and is incomplete. The sample yields about 300,000 clones, about 90% seen once. The sample was PBMCs or T cells enriched from blood (not recorded which). These receptors were taken from a woman aged 30 to 39 who had recovered from COVID-19.

A few counts support this clone. The genes are TRBV4-1 and TRBJ2-2; D unclear. Germline CDR1 MGHRA, CDR2 YSYEKL. There are 17 residues in the CDR3. Trimming took off 2 bases at V and 8 bases at J, with 21 bases between the two ends. Written as DNA, the CDR3 is TGCGCCAGCAGCCAACCGTCCGGGTTTCCCTGGTTAGGGGAGCTGTTTTTT. It yields the protein CASSQPSGFPWLGELFF.

V usage is TRBV6-5 and J usage is TRBJ1-2, with unresolved D. The CDR3 is 14 amino acids. Germline CDR1 reads MNHEY; CDR2 reads SVGAGI. V was shortened by 6 bases and J by 4 bases, with 15 bases between the two germline ends. In DNA, the CDR3 is TGTGCCAGCAGAGCAGACTTAGGACTCTATGGCTACACCTTC. It yields the protein CASRADLGLYGYTF.

The chain combines TRBV24-1 with TRBJ1-2, with TRBD1 identical over 11 bases. The CDR3 has 14 amino acids. Germline CDR1 KGHDR, CDR2 SFDVKD. V lost 5 bases, J lost 8 bases, and 6 bases stayed unmatched. The CDR3 loop reads CATSGGQGAGGYTF. DNA for the CDR3: TGTGCCACCAGTGGAGGACAGGGGGCTGGAGGCTACACCTTC.

V is TRBV30 and J is TRBJ2-1, with TRBD2 identical over 15 bases. The junction had 7 bases not matched to a gene; V was cut back by 1 base and J by 9 bases. This CDR3 has 16 amino acids. Germline lookup yields CDR1 GTSNPN and CDR2 SVGIG (reference sequence). CDR3 residues: CAWSGTSGGAGGEQFF. In nucleotides, the CDR3 is TGTGCCTGGAGTGGGACTAGCGGGGGGGCCGGTGGTGAGCAGTTCTTC.

This clone was recorded once. This rearrangement joins TRBV5-1 to TRBJ2-3, with TRBD2 as a possible D gene (6 bases). The CDR3 totals 16 residues. The ends were cut back, 2 bases at V and 1 base at J, with 14 bases in the middle. Germline-derived CDR1 and CDR2 are SGHRS and YFSETQ. CDR3 in DNA: TGCGCCAGCAGCTTCATGCGGGGCGGCGGCACAGATACGCAGTATTTT. Translated: CASSFMRGGGTDTQYF.

The table lists this clone with a few counts. CDR3 protein: CASSDRWTGGYTF. CDR3 DNA sequence: TGTGCCAGCAGCGACAGGTGGACCGGGGGCTACACCTTC. The chain is built from TRBV9 and TRBJ1-2; possible D gene TRBD1, 5 bases. Trimming cost V 3 bases and J 8 bases, with 14 bases left between them. The CDR3 extends over 13 amino acids. Germline V lookup: CDR1 SGDLS, CDR2 YYNGEE. Filled out from reference TRBV9 and TRBJ1-2, the complete variable domain reads DSGVTQTPKHLITATGQRVTLRCSPRSGDLSVYWYQQSLDQGLQFLIQYYNGEERAKGNILERFSAQQFPDLHSELNLSSLELGDSALYFCASSDRWTGGYTFGSGTRLTVV.

The rearrangement joins TRBV7-8 to TRBJ2-1, with a weak D call TRBD2 (5 bases). The V and J ends lost 3 bases and 0 bases respectively, with 9 bases between them. This CDR3 comprises 15 residues. Germline V gene data show CDR1 as SGHVS and CDR2 as FQNEAQ. The CDR3 DNA reads TGTGCCAGCAGCTTTTCTAGCAGCTCCTACAATGAGCAGTTCTTC. Its protein is CASSFSSSSYNEQFF.

This clone was counted between two and nine times. V usage is TRBV5-1 and J usage is TRBJ2-7; TRBD1 matches 7 bases. The germline V gene encodes CDR1 SGHRS and CDR2 YFSETQ. The length of the CDR3 is 14 residues. The junction had 4 bases not matched to a gene; V was cut back by 4 bases and J by 0 bases. CDR3 bases: TGCGCCAGCAGCATGGACAGGAGCTCCTACGAGCAGTACTTC. Its translation: CASSMDRSSYEQYF. The full variable domain, rest sourced from reference TRBV5-1 and TRBJ2-7, is KAGVTQTPRYLIKTRGQQVTLSCSPISGHRSVSWYQQTPGQGLQFLFEYFSETQRNKGNFPGRFSGRQFSNSRSEMNVSTLELGDSALYLCASSMDRSSYEQYFGPGTRLTVT.